The clone carrying this T cell receptor beta chain was observed a handful of times. The antigen is not known. Each CDR3 protein gets one entry after TCRdb re-called the RACE reads with MiXCR. Of about 110,000 distinct CDR3 sequences detected, less than 10% appear once; the ten largest clones hold 3.1%. This sample is drawn from a study of human T cells and chemical hapten exposure. For the study at large: Patients got weekly scalp diphenylcyclopropenone doses over the roughly 24-week study. After 6 days, upper back 0.01% DPC patch tests were scored. Per-sample variation in TCR yield stemmed mainly from small pooled library volume differences. Whole-study results and caveats: No shift was seen in TCRs above 1 in 1000 frequency with DPC sensitization.

Time point given: patch test 2, 6 weeks after DPC sensitization. Treatment in this sample: therapeutic diphenylcyclopropenone sensitization with weekly scalp DPC. CDR1 is MNHEY, CDR2 SMNVEV, per germline (reference sequence). CDR3 length equals 15 residues. The V and J ends lost 7 bases and 7 bases respectively, with 20 bases between them. The sequences come from whole blood, collected in connection with sensitization to the hapten diphenylcyclopropenone (DPC). The V gene is TRBV27, the J gene TRBJ2-1, with D perhaps assigned TRBD1 or TRBD2 (6 bases each). The receptor was isolated from a woman aged 40 to 49 with alopecia areata. Some clones in this sample may be carry-over from other donors' samples. As DNA, the CDR3 is TGTGCCAGCAAGGGGGGACGAGTATCGAGAAATGAGCAGTTCTTC. Translating gives CASKGGRVSRNEQFF.